The 21 T cell receptor beta chains given below trace back to one sample, sequenced in a study of cytomegalovirus exposure and HLA in healthy donors. The PCR was carried out with 60 Vbeta primers and 13 Jbeta primers. Libraries were prepared by immunoSEQ multiplex PCR; TCRdb keeps only in-frame clonotypes and omits some of them. The top ten clones hold 1.4% of a sample with hundreds of thousands of clones, about 80% of them seen once. The sample taken for sequencing was PBMCs. These receptors were taken from a girl aged 5-17 years in good health and CMV-seronegative.

The chain uses TRBV18 and TRBJ2-5, with a weak D call TRBD2 (5 bases). V was cut by 4 bases and J by 4 bases, with 7 bases left in between. Per germline, CDR1 KGHSH and CDR2 LQKENI. This CDR3 is built from 12 residues. The CDR3 is CASSRERETQYF. The CDR3 DNA is TGTGCCAGCTCACGGGAGAGAGAGACCCAGTACTTC.

Only one count was recorded for this clone. The chain combines TRBV2 with TRBJ2-1; a possible D gene is TRBD2 (5 bases). Per germline, CDR1 SNHLY and CDR2 FYNNEI. CDR3 length equals 14 residues. Trimming shortened V by 7 bases and J by 5 bases, and 15 bases separated the two germline ends. CDR3 sequence: CASTRRTPNNEQFF. Written as DNA, the CDR3 is TGTGCCAGCACCCGGAGGACCCCGAACAATGAGCAGTTCTTC.

The CDR3 reads CASRTSGGYEQFF. CDR3 sequence (DNA): TGTGCCAGCAGGACTAGCGGGGGCTATGAGCAGTTCTTC. The chain combines TRBV7-9 with TRBJ2-1, with 12 bases matching TRBD2. With V trimmed by 6 bases and J by 8 bases, 2 bases remained unmatched. The germline gives CDR1 SEHNR, CDR2 FQNEAQ (reference sequence). CDR3 length: 13 amino acids.

The J gene is TRBJ1-5, the V gene TRBV2, with no clear D. Trimming removed 3 bases at V and 5 bases at J, with 5 bases between. Germline loops: CDR1 SNHLY, CDR2 FYNNEI. This CDR3 comprises 12 residues. CDR3 loop: CASSDKYQPQHF. The CDR3 region has the DNA TGTGCCAGCAGTGACAAATATCAGCCCCAGCATTTT.

The rearrangement joins TRBV6-6 to TRBJ1-2, with D possibly matching TRBD1 (5 bases). The germline gives CDR1 MNHNY, CDR2 SVGAGI (reference sequence). The V end was cut by 4 bases, the J end by 1 base, with 16 bases between. CDR3 length: 16 residues. The CDR3 region has the DNA TGTGCCAGCAGTTCCCAGGGTGGAAGAGATAACTATGGCTACACCTTC. It specifies CASSSQGGRDNYGYTF.

The chain employs TRBV6-1 and TRBJ1-5, with D perhaps TRBD1 (6 bases). Germline lookup yields CDR1 MNHNS and CDR2 SASEGT. This CDR3 is built from 15 residues. V was clipped by 6 bases and J by 7 bases, with 19 bases between them. The CDR3 sequence: CASSQSPGVGQPQHF. CDR3 nucleotide sequence: TGTGCCAGCAGCCAATCCCCAGGGGTTGGGCAGCCCCAGCATTTT.

The V call is TRBV4-1, the J call TRBJ2-6, with 8 bases aligning to TRBD1. Germline trimming cut 4 bases from V and 0 bases from J; bases unmatched to any gene: 8. The germline gives CDR1 MGHRA, CDR2 YSYEKL. This CDR3 is 18 amino acids long. CDR3 amino acids: CASSPSGGKSSGANVLTF. In nucleotides, the CDR3 is TGCGCCAGCAGCCCCTCAGGGGGCAAGAGCTCTGGGGCCAACGTCCTGACTTTC.

This clone appeared a few times. V gene TRBV29-1 combines with J gene TRBJ1-1; 10 positions match TRBD1. CDR1 SQVTM and CDR2 ANQGSEA come from the germline V gene. V trimming: 4 bases; J trimming: 5 bases; junction bases outside the gene matches: 4. This CDR3 has 13 amino acids. The CDR3 bases are TGCAGCGTTGGAGGGACAGGGGAAACTGAAGCTTTCTTT. Residues: CSVGGTGETEAFF.

The chain joins TRBV4-3 to TRBJ2-3; 8 nucleotides align to TRBD2. Germline lookup yields CDR1 LGHNA and CDR2 YSLEER. V dropped 0 bases and J dropped 4; count of bases not matched to a gene: 9. This CDR3 is 17 amino acids long. CDR3 loop: CASSQEVGTRVSDTQYF. CDR3 in DNA: TGCGCCAGCAGCCAAGAGGTGGGGACTAGAGTATCAGATACGCAGTATTTT.

This clone appeared a few times. In nucleotides, the CDR3 is TGTGCCAGTAGTAGAGGGGGCCGCTCCTACGAGCAGTACTTC. It encodes CASSRGGRSYEQYF. This chain joins TRBV19 and TRBJ2-7; 7 bases match TRBD1. This CDR3 contains 14 residues. Germline trimming cut 4 bases from V and 0 bases from J; bases unmatched to any gene: 3. The V gene's germline CDR1 is LNHDA and CDR2 SQIVND (reference sequence).

The V call is TRBV18, the J call TRBJ2-2; D possibly corresponds to TRBD2 (6 bases). Germline V gives CDR1 KGHSH, CDR2 LQKENI. The CDR3 contains 13 residues. V lost 2 bases to trimming and J lost 7 bases, with 8 bases between them. For the CDR3, the DNA is TGTGCCAGCTCACCAAGGAGGGTCGGGGAGCTGTTTTTT. Protein: CASSPRRVGELFF.

This chain joins TRBV7-2 and TRBJ1-1; D remains unclear. The CDR3 extends over 15 amino acids. V shed 3 bases and J shed 1 base, with 12 bases lying between them. Germline CDR1 reads SGHTA; CDR2 reads FQGNSA. Here the CDR3 DNA reads TGTGCCAGCAGCTTCCTTGTCCCCCCGAACACTGAAGCTTTCTTT. Its protein is CASSFLVPPNTEAFF.

V and J are TRBV6-6 and TRBJ1-1, with D maybe TRBD1 (6 bases). In germline, CDR1 is MNHNY, CDR2 SVGAGI (reference sequence). V was pared by 0 bases and J by 1 base, with 9 bases between. The CDR3 spans 15 residues. Here the CDR3 reads CASSYSPQGNTEAFF. In DNA, the CDR3 is TGTGCCAGCAGTTACTCACCACAGGGGAACACTGAAGCTTTCTTT.

The sample holds one count of this clone. The V and J genes are TRBV4-3 and TRBJ2-3, with 9 bases fitting TRBD2. CDR3 length: 16 residues. V shed 1 base, J shed 9 bases, and the junction held 11 bases outside the gene matches. Germline V CDR1 and CDR2: LGHNA, YSLEER. CDR3 region: CASSQVSTSGLETQYF. The CDR3 region has the DNA TGCGCCAGCAGCCAAGTGTCGACTAGCGGATTAGAGACGCAGTATTTT.

The rearrangement uses TRBV4-1 and TRBJ1-4; 7 nucleotides match TRBD1. This CDR3 is built from 15 residues. V dropped 1 base and J dropped 5; count of bases not matched to a gene: 4. The germline gives CDR1 MGHRA, CDR2 YSYEKL. The CDR3 loop is CASSQGPTGNEKLFF. CDR3 DNA sequence: TGCGCCAGCAGCCAAGGCCCGACAGGGAATGAAAAACTGTTTTTT.

The table lists this clone with a count of one. The V gene is TRBV5-1, the J gene TRBJ1-2; D gene uncertain. Germline V lookup: CDR1 SGHRS, CDR2 YFSETQ. This CDR3 has 13 residues. V was shortened by 5 bases and J by 0 bases, with 8 bases between the two germline ends. CDR3 sequence reads: CASRNQANYGYTF. In DNA, the CDR3 is TGCGCCAGCAGAAATCAGGCTAACTATGGCTACACCTTC.

Only a few counts were recorded for this clone. The rearrangement uses TRBV2 and TRBJ1-1; D is perhaps TRBD1 (5 bases). Per germline, CDR1 SNHLY and CDR2 FYNNEI. The ends were cut back, 6 bases at V and 7 bases at J, with 15 bases in the middle. This CDR3 comprises 13 residues. The CDR3 DNA follows: TGTGCCAGCAGCGGTTCCACAGGATATGAAGCTTTCTTT. Translated: CASSGSTGYEAFF.

The chain combines TRBV4-1 with TRBJ2-1; 9 bases fit TRBD2. The junction had 7 bases not matched to a gene; V was cut back by 3 bases and J by 4 bases. The CDR3 is 16 residues long. Germline lookup yields CDR1 MGHRA and CDR2 YSYEKL. DNA for the CDR3: TGCGCCAGCAGCCAGGAGACTAGCGGATTATACAATGAGCAGTTCTTC. This codes for CASSQETSGLYNEQFF.

V usage is TRBV6-4 and J usage is TRBJ1-1; no clear D gene. The germline V gene encodes CDR1 MRHNA and CDR2 SNTAGT. Between the trimmed V and J ends, which lost 6 bases and 1 base, there was a span of 18 bases. This CDR3 is 16 amino acids long. CDR3 nucleotides: TGTGCCAGCAGCCCCCCGGGATCGGGCAGGAACACTGAAGCTTTCTTT. Translating it yields CASSPPGSGRNTEAFF.

The V gene is TRBV28, the J gene TRBJ1-5; perhaps TRBD1 as D (5 bases). This CDR3 is built from 14 residues. Germline V gives CDR1 MDHEN, CDR2 SYDVKM. With 8 bases removed from V and 9 bases from J, the gap between germline ends came to 20 bases. In DNA, the CDR3 is TGTGCCAGCTCGATCTGGGGCCTCCAGTCGCCCCAGCATTTT. Its protein is CASSIWGLQSPQHF.

This clone has more than one count but fewer than ten. This chain links TRBV19 with TRBJ1-1, with TRBD1 identical over 7 bases. The CDR3 is 15 residues long. The V and J ends lost 8 bases and 1 base, in that order; junction bases with no gene match: 10. Germline-derived CDR1 and CDR2 are LNHDA and SQIVND (reference sequence). The CDR3 is CASRTKRQGNTEAFF. The CDR3 coding sequence is TGTGCCAGTCGGACAAAAAGACAGGGGAACACTGAAGCTTTCTTT.